Each of the 22 T cell receptor beta chains below was sequenced from the same sample in a study of cytomegalovirus exposure and HLA in healthy donors. With 60 Vbeta and 13 Jbeta primers, the PCR was carried out. Profiled with immunoSEQ multiplex PCR; TCRdb holds only in-frame clones, not every one. The sample lists more than 95,000 clones, about 80% occurring once. Input material: PBMCs. The receptors here all came from a man aged 25 to 40 in good health and CMV-seronegative.

This chain connects TRBV9 to TRBJ2-3, with D maybe TRBD1 (6 bases). Germline V gives CDR1 SGDLS, CDR2 YYNGEE. Trimming stripped 0 bases from V and 2 bases from J, with 13 bases between. The CDR3 runs to 16 residues. The CDR3 sequence is CASSVAGAHYTDTQYF. CDR3 nucleotide sequence: TGTGCCAGCAGCGTAGCAGGGGCTCATTACACAGATACGCAGTATTTT.

With regard to this clone: At one end the junction does not follow the germline gene, possibly because of a read error. The chain combines TRBV28 with TRBJ2-1, with a possible D match to TRBD1 (6 bases). The CDR3 consists of 18 residues. Germline V gene lookup returns CDR1 MDHEN and CDR2 SYDVKM. In nucleotides, the CDR3 is TGTGCCAGCAGTTTATGGGGGGCTAGCTCGGGCTCCTTCAATGAGCAGTTCTTC. This translates into CASSLWGASSGSFNEQFF.

The chain carries TRBV6-5 and TRBJ2-3, with D possibly being TRBD2 (6 bases). V lost 7 bases, J lost 4 bases, and 15 bases lay in between. Germline-derived CDR1 and CDR2 are MNHEY and SVGAGI. This CDR3 comprises 14 residues. The CDR3 here is CASKTTGVSDTQYF. The CDR3, as DNA: TGTGCCAGCAAGACGACGGGAGTCTCAGATACGCAGTATTTT.

This chain joins TRBV19 and TRBJ1-2; 7 bases map to TRBD1. The germline V gene encodes CDR1 LNHDA and CDR2 SQIVND (reference sequence). This CDR3 has 16 residues. The ends lost 9 bases at V and 6 bases at J; junction bases unmatched: 19. CDR3 in DNA: TGTGCCAGCACCCAATTCACGACAGGGCTTGACGATGGCTACACCTTC. Amino acids: CASTQFTTGLDDGYTF.

CDR3 amino acids: CASSLERGGSGVIEAFF. For the CDR3, the DNA is TGTGCCAGCAGCTTAGAAAGAGGCGGTTCGGGGGTGATTGAAGCTTTCTTT. The chain couples TRBV11-2 to TRBJ1-1; tentatively, D is TRBD1 (5 bases). V was cut by 0 bases and J by 7 bases, with 21 bases left in between. CDR3 length: 17 amino acids. The V gene's germline CDR1 is SGHAT and CDR2 FQNNGV.

V and J are TRBV9 and TRBJ2-1, with D possibly TRBD2 on 5 matching bases. Germline CDR1 and CDR2: SGDLS and YYNGEE. The germline V and J ends were trimmed by 4 bases and 0 bases, with 11 bases remaining between them. The CDR3 spans 15 residues. This CDR3 reads CASSSTRSSYNEQFF. DNA of the CDR3: TGTGCCAGCAGCTCTACTAGGAGCTCCTACAATGAGCAGTTCTTC.

This chain's CDR3 is CASSLSRGNNSPLHF. The CDR3 nucleotides read TGTGCCAGCAGCTTATCCAGGGGTAATAATTCACCCCTCCACTTT. The V gene is TRBV7-2, the J gene TRBJ1-6, with a possible D match to TRBD1 (6 bases). This CDR3 contains 15 residues. Germline V lookup: CDR1 SGHTA, CDR2 FQGNSA. V was shortened by 2 bases and J by 5 bases, with 10 bases between the two germline ends.

The V call is TRBV19, the J call TRBJ2-7; 8 bases are shared with TRBD1. Germline CDR1 reads LNHDA; CDR2 reads SQIVND (reference sequence). The CDR3 covers 14 residues. With V trimmed by 5 bases and J by 3 bases, 6 bases remained unmatched. The CDR3, as DNA: TGTGCCAGTAGTCCGACAGGGGATGACTACGAGCAGTACTTC. Translating it yields CASSPTGDDYEQYF.

V is TRBV29-1 and J is TRBJ2-3; the match to TRBD1 covers 7 bases. The CDR3 is 16 amino acids. V shed 7 bases and J 1 base; nucleotides not matched to a gene: 14. Per germline, CDR1 SQVTM and CDR2 ANQGSEA. CDR3 DNA sequence: TGCAGCGAGATTTCCTGGGACAGTTCCGGCACAGATACGCAGTATTTT. It specifies CSEISWDSSGTDTQYF.

V is TRBV5-1 and J is TRBJ2-1; 8 nucleotides match TRBD1. Germline CDR1 and CDR2: SGHRS and YFSETQ. The CDR3 has 15 amino acids. Trimming cost V 6 bases and J 6 bases; bases outside gene matches: 11. CDR3 sequence: CASNPGQGAGNEQFF. The CDR3 nucleotides are TGCGCCAGCAACCCCGGCCAGGGGGCCGGCAATGAGCAGTTCTTC.

This clone appeared a single time. The chain has TRBV9 and TRBJ1-3; 7 bases agree with TRBD1. Germline V lookup: CDR1 SGDLS, CDR2 YYNGEE. Trimming removed 6 bases from V and 0 bases from J; junction bases left unmatched: 3. This CDR3 comprises 14 residues. CDR3 DNA sequence: TGTGCCAGCACCAGGACAGGCTCTGGAAACACCATATATTTT. Translating gives CASTRTGSGNTIYF.

This chain uses TRBV30 with TRBJ2-7, with 9 bases identical to TRBD1. The CDR3 sequence is 14 residues long. V trimming: 2 bases; J trimming: 6 bases; junction bases outside the gene matches: 8. Germline V gene lookup returns CDR1 GTSNPN and CDR2 SVGIG (reference sequence). This chain's CDR3 is CAWSPGTGFGEQYF. CDR3 nucleotide sequence: TGTGCCTGGAGTCCCGGGACAGGGTTCGGCGAGCAGTACTTC.

The V gene is TRBV5-4, the J gene TRBJ2-2; TRBD1 is a possible D gene (5 bases). CDR3 size: 18 residues. The V gene's germline CDR1 is SGHNT and CDR2 YYREEE (reference sequence). V shed 1 base and J shed 3 bases, with 19 bases lying between them. CDR3 coding DNA: TGTGCCAGCAGCTTGTTTCCAGGGCGTGGTGTGGACACCGGGGAGCTGTTTTTT. Translated: CASSLFPGRGVDTGELFF. The variable domain in full, with the rest retrieved from reference TRBV5-4 and TRBJ2-2, is ETGVTQSPTHLIKTRGQQVTLRCSSQSGHNTVSWYQQALGQGPQFIFQYYREEENGRGNFPPRFSGLQFPNYSSELNVNALELDDSALYLCASSLFPGRGVDTGELFFGEGSRLTVL.

The CDR3 nucleotides read TGTGCCATCAGTGAGGGAGGTTATCAGCCCCAGCATTTT. It specifies CAISEGGYQPQHF. The chain couples TRBV10-3 to TRBJ1-5, with no clear D. V was pared by 2 bases and J by 5 bases, with 7 bases between. The CDR3 is 13 residues long. CDR1 is ENHRY, CDR2 SYGVKD, per germline.

DNA for the CDR3: TGTGCCAGCAGTTTAGGGACAGGGGCTCATTTCTTT. Its protein is CASSLGTGAHFF. J is TRBJ1-1 and V is TRBV28; 10 bases fit TRBD1. CDR1 is MDHEN, CDR2 SYDVKM, per germline. The CDR3 is 12 residues long. V lost 2 bases and J lost 13; bases outside the gene matches: 4.

Only a few counts were recorded for this clone. V and J are TRBV7-8 and TRBJ1-4, with TRBD1 as a possible D gene (5 bases). Trimming took off 1 base at V and 2 bases at J, with 11 bases between the two ends. From germline, CDR1 is SGHVS and CDR2 FQNEAQ. The CDR3 runs 16 residues. The DNA for the CDR3 is TGTGCCAGCAGCTTAGGAAGCGGGGGGACTAATGAAAAACTGTTTTTT. It is translated as CASSLGSGGTNEKLFF.

The chain combines TRBV23-1 with TRBJ1-4; D is perhaps TRBD1 (5 bases). TRBV23-1 is noted as an ORF with a role that remains uncertain. With 2 bases removed from V and 9 bases from J, the gap between germline ends came to 13 bases. This CDR3 is 14 amino acids long. CDR3 loop: CASSQRQGDQKLFF. As DNA, the CDR3 is TGCGCCAGCAGTCAAAGGCAGGGCGACCAAAAACTGTTTTTT.

This sequence joins TRBV10-1 and TRBJ2-2, with 10 bases that match TRBD2. Germline V gene lookup returns CDR1 WNHNN and CDR2 SYGVQD (reference sequence). The ends lost 2 bases at V and 7 bases at J; junction bases unmatched: 7. The CDR3 runs to 16 residues. The CDR3 sequence is CASSEGLAGEVGELFF. For the CDR3, the DNA is TGCGCCAGCAGTGAGGGCCTAGCGGGAGAGGTCGGGGAGCTGTTTTTT.

The chain couples TRBV5-8 to TRBJ2-1, with D unclear. Germline assignment: CDR1 SGHTS and CDR2 YDEGEE. This CDR3 region has 16 residues. Trimming removed 0 bases from V and 3 bases from J, with 13 bases in between. The CDR3 here is CASSLGQVLNYNEQFF. The CDR3 DNA reads TGTGCCAGCAGCTTGGGTCAGGTCCTAAACTACAATGAGCAGTTCTTC.

V and J are TRBV30 and TRBJ2-1, with TRBD2 matching over 7 bases. Germline V gives CDR1 GTSNPN, CDR2 SVGIG (reference sequence). Trimming removed 4 bases from V and 0 bases from J; junction bases left unmatched: 0. CDR3 length: 13 residues. The CDR3 reads CAWTSGSYNEQFF. Here the CDR3 DNA reads TGTGCCTGGACTAGCGGCTCCTACAATGAGCAGTTCTTC.

The chain carries TRBV9 and TRBJ2-5; 7 nucleotides agree with TRBD1. Per the germline V gene, CDR1 is SGDLS and CDR2 is YYNGEE. J gave up 4 bases and V 3 bases, and 9 bases lay outside the gene matches. The CDR3 totals 15 residues. The DNA for the CDR3 is TGTGCCAGCAGCGCGTGGGACAGCCGATCAGAGACCCAGTACTTC. It encodes CASSAWDSRSETQYF.

CDR3 amino acids: CASSGIETGGNSPLHF. As DNA, the CDR3 is TGTGCCAGCAGCGGGATAGAGACAGGGGGGAATTCACCCCTCCACTTT. J is TRBJ1-6 and V is TRBV11-2; 9 bases align to TRBD1. Unmatched junction bases numbered 9, after V lost 5 bases and J lost 7 bases. The CDR3 is 16 residues long. Germline V CDR1 and CDR2: SGHAT, FQNNGV.